Listed below are T cell receptor beta chains from one sample, sequenced in a study of CD8 T cells in ankylosing spondylitis. TCRdb passed the 5' RACE reads through MiXCR, listing each CDR3 protein once. The table records 100,000 to 150,000 distinct CDR3 sequences, approximately 17% of them present only once. The material sequenced was blood, either unsorted or a sorted T cell fraction (not recorded which). The receptors were sampled from a male donor with ankylosing spondylitis. The CDR3 runs from the conserved cysteine through the conserved F or W. A D gene is named only where the DNA matches it firmly. Rows give clone size only sometimes, using once, few, many, or a class for an expanded clone.

TRBV7-6	-	-	TRBJ2-7	TGTGCCAGCAGCTTAGGGACAGCAACCTACGAGCAGTACTTC	CASSLGTATYEQYF
TRBV7-9	-	-	TRBJ2-5	TGTGCCAGCAGCTCCCGAAGTGGGCTCCTCCAAGAGACCCAGTACTTC	CASSSRSGLLQETQYF
TRBV5-6	-	-	TRBJ1-3	TGTGCCAGCAGCTTTTACAGGGCCGGAAACACCATATATTTT	CASSFYRAGNTIYF
TRBV20-1	TRBD2	-	TRBJ2-7	TGCAGTGCTAGAGATTATGCTAGCGGGAGACACGAGCAGTACTTC	CSARDYASGRHEQYF
TRBV28	TRBD1	few	TRBJ2-2	TGTGCCAGCAGTTTAGACAGGGGACACACCGGGGAGCTGTTTTTT	CASSLDRGHTGELFF
TRBV12-3/TRBV12-4	TRBD2	many	TRBJ2-1	TGTGCCAGCAGTCTCTACGGTAGCGGGAGGGCCAGTGAGCAGTTCTTC	CASSLYGSGRASEQFF
TRBV29-1	-	few	TRBJ1-1	TGCAGCGCTACGAACCCCCTCCCTGTTTTAGACACTGAAGCTTTCTTT	CSATNPLPVLDTEAFF
TRBV5-1	-	-	TRBJ2-3	TGCGCCAGCAGCTTGGCCACAACTCCCACAGATACGCAGTATTTT	CASSLATTPTDTQYF
TRBV29-1	TRBD2	few	TRBJ2-7	TGCAGCGTTCTTGGACTAGCTAGGTCCTACGAGCAGTACTTC	CSVLGLARSYEQYF
TRBV20-1	TRBD2	-	TRBJ2-7	TGCAGTGCTAGGGGGGTGAGGGACTATAGGTACGAGCAGTACTTC	CSARGVRDYRYEQYF
TRBV4-1	-	few	TRBJ2-7	TGCGCCAGCAGCCAAGATCTGAGAGGGCACGAGCAGTACTTC	CASSQDLRGHEQYF
TRBV12-3/TRBV12-4	TRBD2	many	TRBJ2-5	TGTGCCAGCAGTATAGGGACTAGCTCCGAGACCCAGTACTTC	CASSIGTSSETQYF
TRBV11-2	-	-	TRBJ1-6	TGTGCCAGCAGCCCCCGGTCACCCCTCCACTTT	CASSPRSPLHF
TRBV9	TRBD2	-	TRBJ2-1	TGTGCCAGCAGCGTAGGGCTAGCGGGAGATAGGGGCGAGCAGTTCTTC	CASSVGLAGDRGEQFF
TRBV10-3	TRBD1	few	TRBJ1-2	TGTGCCATCAGTGTTGAGACAGGGAGTTTTGGCGGCTACACCTTC	CAISVETGSFGGYTF
TRBV7-8	-	few	TRBJ2-7	TGTGCCAGCAGCTTAGAAGGGAACGAGCAGTACTTC	CASSLEGNEQYF
TRBV11-2	TRBD2	once	TRBJ2-2	TGTGCCAGCAGCTTAGAACTAGCGGGAGTATTCACCGGGGAGCTGTTTTTT	CASSLELAGVFTGELFF
TRBV15	TRBD2	few	TRBJ2-2	TGTGCCACCAGCAGAGATATAGCGGGAGCCACCGGGGAGCTGTTTTTT	CATSRDIAGATGELFF
TRBV27	-	many	TRBJ2-1	TGTGCCAGCAGTTTACGTGGGAGCTCCTACAATGAGCAGTTCTTC	CASSLRGSSYNEQFF
TRBV2	-	-	TRBJ2-1	TGTGCCAGTGCCGGGCATGAGCAGTTCTTC	CASAGHEQFF
TRBV19	-	many	TRBJ2-3	TGTGCCAGTTCCCTTCGGCCAGATACGCAGTATTTT	CASSLRPDTQYF
TRBV2	-	-	TRBJ1-2	TGTGCCAGCAGTGATTGGGCCTTAGCTAACTATGGCTACACCTTC	CASSDWALANYGYTF
TRBV6-1	-	-	TRBJ2-2	TGTGCCAGCAGGCCAAGGCTAGGGAGAGAGGGCACCGGGGAGCTGTTTTTT	CASRPRLGREGTGELFF
TRBV11-2	TRBD2	-	TRBJ2-5	TGTGCCAGCAGCTTAGGGACTAGCGGGACTAGCGCGGTAGAGACCCAGTACTTC	CASSLGTSGTSAVETQYF
TRBV20-1	-	few	TRBJ2-7	TGCAGTGCTGTACAACCTGGGAAACCCTACGAGCAGTACTTC	CSAVQPGKPYEQYF
TRBV5-1	-	-	TRBJ1-1	TGCGCCAGCAGCTTGAGCGATATGAACACTGAAGCTTTCTTT	CASSLSDMNTEAFF
TRBV9	TRBD1	few	TRBJ2-3	TGTGCCAGCAGCGTACAGGGGGTGGATACGCAGTATTTT	CASSVQGVDTQYF
TRBV5-1	-	-	TRBJ1-2	TGCGCCAGCTGGGACAACTATGGCTACACCTTC	CASWDNYGYTF
TRBV20-1	TRBD2	-	TRBJ2-7	TGCAGTGCTCTGAGCGGGAGCTCCTACGAGCAGTACTTC	CSALSGSSYEQYF
TRBV6-5	TRBD2	-	TRBJ2-7	TGTGCCAGCAGTTACTCCTCCGGGACTAGCGGGAGTTCGTACGAGCAGTACTTC	CASSYSSGTSGSSYEQYF
TRBV5-1	-	few	TRBJ2-5	TGCGCCAGCAGCTTGGAGGGTGGATGGGAGACCCAGTACTTC	CASSLEGGWETQYF
TRBV27	-	-	TRBJ2-7	TGTGCCAGCGGATTTTACGAGCAGTACTTC	CASGFYEQYF
TRBV7-9	-	-	TRBJ2-1	TGTGCCAGCAGGGGGACTCCCAGCTCCTACAATGAGCAGTTCTTC	CASRGTPSSYNEQFF
TRBV27	TRBD2	few	TRBJ2-7	TGTGCCAGCAGTCCCCCGGGGAGGGCCACTCTTTACGAGCAGTACTTC	CASSPPGRATLYEQYF
TRBV11-2	-	few	TRBJ2-1	TGTGCCAGCAGCTTAGATGAGGCGGACCACTCCTACAATGAGCAGTTCTTC	CASSLDEADHSYNEQFF
TRBV7-9	TRBD1	-	TRBJ2-1	TGTGCCAGCAGCGGGGACAGGGGGTCCTACAATGAGCAGTTCTTC	CASSGDRGSYNEQFF
TRBV4-1	-	-	TRBJ1-4	TGCGCCAGCAGCCAAGAACAGGGCGATGAAAAACTGTTTTTT	CASSQEQGDEKLFF
TRBV27	-	-	TRBJ2-1	TGTGCCAGCAGCGAGGGTCTCGGTGAGCAGTTCTTC	CASSEGLGEQFF
TRBV4-2	-	few	TRBJ1-2	TGTGCCAGCAGCCAATCCCCCTCTAACTATGGCTACACCTTC	CASSQSPSNYGYTF
TRBV27	-	few	TRBJ2-2	TGTGCCAGCACCTTTCTTGGCGGGGAGCTGTTTTTT	CASTFLGGELFF
TRBV14	-	few	TRBJ1-4	TGTGCCAGCAGTCCTACAGGGCTGGCAACTAATGAAAAACTGTTTTTT	CASSPTGLATNEKLFF
TRBV29-1	-	many	TRBJ2-7	TGCAGCGTTGAAGGAATGACGACAGGAACCTTCCCGGGGGAGCAGTACTTC	CSVEGMTTGTFPGEQYF